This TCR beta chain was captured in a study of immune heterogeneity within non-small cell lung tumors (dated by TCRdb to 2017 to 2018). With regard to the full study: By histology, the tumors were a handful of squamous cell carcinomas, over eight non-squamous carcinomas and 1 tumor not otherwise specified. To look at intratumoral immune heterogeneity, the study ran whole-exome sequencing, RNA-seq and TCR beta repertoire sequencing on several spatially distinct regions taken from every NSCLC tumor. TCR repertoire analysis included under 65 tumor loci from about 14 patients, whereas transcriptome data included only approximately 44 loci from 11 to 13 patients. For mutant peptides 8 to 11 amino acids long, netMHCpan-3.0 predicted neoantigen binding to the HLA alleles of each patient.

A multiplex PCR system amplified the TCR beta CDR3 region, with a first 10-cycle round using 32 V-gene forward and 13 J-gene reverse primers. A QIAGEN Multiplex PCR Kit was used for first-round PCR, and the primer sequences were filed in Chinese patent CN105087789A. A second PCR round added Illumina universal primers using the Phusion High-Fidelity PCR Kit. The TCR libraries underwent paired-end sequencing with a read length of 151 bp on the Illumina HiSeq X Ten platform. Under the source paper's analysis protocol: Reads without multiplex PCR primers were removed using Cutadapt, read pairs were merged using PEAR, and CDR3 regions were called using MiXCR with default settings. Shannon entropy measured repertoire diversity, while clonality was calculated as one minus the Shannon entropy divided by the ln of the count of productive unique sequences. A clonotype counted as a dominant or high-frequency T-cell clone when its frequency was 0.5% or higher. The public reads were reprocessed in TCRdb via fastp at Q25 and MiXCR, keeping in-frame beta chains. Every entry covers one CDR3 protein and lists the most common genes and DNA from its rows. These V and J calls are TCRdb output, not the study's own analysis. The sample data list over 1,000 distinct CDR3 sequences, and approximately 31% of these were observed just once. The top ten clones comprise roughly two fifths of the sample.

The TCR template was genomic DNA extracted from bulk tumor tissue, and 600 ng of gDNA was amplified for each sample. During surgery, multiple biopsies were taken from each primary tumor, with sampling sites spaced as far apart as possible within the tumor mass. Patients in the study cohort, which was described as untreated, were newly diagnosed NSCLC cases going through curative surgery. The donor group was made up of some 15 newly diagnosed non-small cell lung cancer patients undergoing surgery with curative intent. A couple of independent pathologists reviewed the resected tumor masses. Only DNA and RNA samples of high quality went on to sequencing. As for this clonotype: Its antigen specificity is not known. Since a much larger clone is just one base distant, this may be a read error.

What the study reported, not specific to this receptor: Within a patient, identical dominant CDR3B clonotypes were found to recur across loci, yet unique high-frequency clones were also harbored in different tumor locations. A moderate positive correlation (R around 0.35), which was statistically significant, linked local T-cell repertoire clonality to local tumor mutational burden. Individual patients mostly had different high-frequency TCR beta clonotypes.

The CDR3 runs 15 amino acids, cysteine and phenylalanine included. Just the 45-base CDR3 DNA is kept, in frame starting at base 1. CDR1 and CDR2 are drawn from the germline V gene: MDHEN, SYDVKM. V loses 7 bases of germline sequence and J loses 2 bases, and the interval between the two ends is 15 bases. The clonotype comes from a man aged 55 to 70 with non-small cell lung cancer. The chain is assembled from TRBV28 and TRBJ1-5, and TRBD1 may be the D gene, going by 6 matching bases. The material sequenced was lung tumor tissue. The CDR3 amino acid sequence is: CASILRQVGNQPQHF. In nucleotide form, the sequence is TGTGCCAGCATTCTCCGACAGGTGGGCAATCAGCCCCAGCATTTT.